The clone carrying this T cell receptor beta chain was found many times. The CDR3 regions of TCR beta were amplified from RNA transcripts. An initial round of RT-PCR targeting the TCR CDR3 relied on the HTBI primer set. Each CDR3 protein gets one entry after TCRdb re-called the multiplex PCR reads with MiXCR. The table records more than 500,000 distinct CDR3 sequences, 16% of them present only once. This sample was included in a study of T cells in Graves' hyperthyroidism and ophthalmopathy. Study information: Peripheral blood was collected at initial diagnosis, before any treatment.

The CDR3 consists of 16 residues. Losses at the gene ends were 2 bases for V and 1 base for J; bases not matched to a gene: 6. Germline V gene data show CDR1 as SGHAT and CDR2 as FQDESV (reference sequence). A patient was excluded if there was uncontrolled infection, other autoimmune disease, pregnancy or lactation. The genes are TRBV11-1 and TRBJ2-5; 8 bases align to TRBD1. The sequence derives from a woman aged 25 to 39 with Graves' hyperthyroidism. The sample consisted of blood. The CDR3 reads CASSLYGTGIQETQYF. CDR3 nucleotides: TGTGCCAGCAGCTTATATGGGACAGGCATCCAAGAGACCCAGTACTTC.